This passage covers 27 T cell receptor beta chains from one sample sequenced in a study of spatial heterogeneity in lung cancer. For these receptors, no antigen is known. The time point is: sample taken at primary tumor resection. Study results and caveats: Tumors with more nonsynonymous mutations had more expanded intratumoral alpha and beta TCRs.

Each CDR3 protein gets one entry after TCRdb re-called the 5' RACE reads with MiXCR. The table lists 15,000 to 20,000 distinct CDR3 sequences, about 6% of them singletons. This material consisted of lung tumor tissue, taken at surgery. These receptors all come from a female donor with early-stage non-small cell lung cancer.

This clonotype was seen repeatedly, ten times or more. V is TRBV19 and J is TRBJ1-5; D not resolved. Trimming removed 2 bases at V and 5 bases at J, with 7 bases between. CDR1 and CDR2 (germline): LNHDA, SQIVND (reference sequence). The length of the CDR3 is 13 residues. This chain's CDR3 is CASSILGDQPQHF. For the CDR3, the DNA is TGTGCCAGTAGTATATTGGGAGATCAGCCCCAGCATTTT.

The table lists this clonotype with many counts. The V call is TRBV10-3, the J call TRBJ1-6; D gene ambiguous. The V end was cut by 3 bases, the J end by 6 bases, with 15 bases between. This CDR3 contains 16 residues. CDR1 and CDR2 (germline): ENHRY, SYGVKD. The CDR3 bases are TGTGCCATCAGTGAACAAGATGGACGGGCTAATTCACCCCTCCACTTT. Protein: CAISEQDGRANSPLHF.

The CDR3 is CASSAGSGQPQHF. The CDR3 DNA sequence: TGTGCCAGCAGCGCGGGATCGGGGCAGCCCCAGCATTTT. This chain connects TRBV7-3 to TRBJ1-5; unclear D gene. The CDR3 runs 13 residues. Trimming removed 5 bases from V and 7 bases from J, with 12 bases in between. In germline, CDR1 is SGHTA, CDR2 FQGTGA. The variable domain in full, with the rest retrieved from reference TRBV7-3 and TRBJ1-5, is GAGVSQTPSNKVTEKGKYVELRCDPISGHTALYWYRQSLGQGPEFLIYFQGTGAADDSGLPNDRFFAVRPEGSVSTLKIQRTERGDSAVYLCASSAGSGQPQHFGDGTRLSIL.

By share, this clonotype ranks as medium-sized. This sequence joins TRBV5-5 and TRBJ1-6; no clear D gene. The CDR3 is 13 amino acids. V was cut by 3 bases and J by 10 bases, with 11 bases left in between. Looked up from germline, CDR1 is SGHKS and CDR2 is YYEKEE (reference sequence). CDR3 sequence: CASSSGPMSPLHF. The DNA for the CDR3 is TGTGCCAGCAGCTCCGGGCCTATGTCACCCCTCCACTTT.

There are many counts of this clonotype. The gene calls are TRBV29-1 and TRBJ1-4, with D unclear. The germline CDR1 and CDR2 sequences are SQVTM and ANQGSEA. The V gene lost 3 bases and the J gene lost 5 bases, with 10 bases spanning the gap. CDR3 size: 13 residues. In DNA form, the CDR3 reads TGCAGCGTTGATCTCGGCAGCAATGAAAAACTGTTTTTT. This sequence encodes CSVDLGSNEKLFF.

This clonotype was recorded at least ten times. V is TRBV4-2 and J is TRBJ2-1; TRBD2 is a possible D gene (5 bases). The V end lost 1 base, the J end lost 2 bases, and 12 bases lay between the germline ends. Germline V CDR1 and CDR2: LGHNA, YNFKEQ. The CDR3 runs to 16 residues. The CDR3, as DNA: TGTGCCAGCAGCCAAGTCACGCGACTAACCTACAATGAGCAGTTCTTC. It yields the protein CASSQVTRLTYNEQFF.

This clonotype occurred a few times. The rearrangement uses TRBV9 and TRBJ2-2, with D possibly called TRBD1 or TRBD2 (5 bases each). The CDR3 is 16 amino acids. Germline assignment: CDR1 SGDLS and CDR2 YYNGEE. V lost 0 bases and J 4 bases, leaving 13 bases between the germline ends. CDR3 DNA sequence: TGTGCCAGCAGCGTAGTTGGGGGTTCGGGCACCGGGGAGCTGTTTTTT. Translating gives CASSVVGGSGTGELFF.

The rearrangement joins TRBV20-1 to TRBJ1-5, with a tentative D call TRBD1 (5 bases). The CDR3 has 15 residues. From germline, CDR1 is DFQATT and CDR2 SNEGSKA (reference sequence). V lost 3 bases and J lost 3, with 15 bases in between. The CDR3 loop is CSARGSPRANQPQHF. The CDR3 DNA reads TGCAGTGCTAGGGGCAGCCCCAGGGCCAATCAGCCCCAGCATTTT.

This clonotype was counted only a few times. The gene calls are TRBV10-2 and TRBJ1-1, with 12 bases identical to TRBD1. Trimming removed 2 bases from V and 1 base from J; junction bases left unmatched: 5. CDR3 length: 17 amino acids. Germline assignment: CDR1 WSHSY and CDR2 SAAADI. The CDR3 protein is CASSERDRGLGNTEAFF. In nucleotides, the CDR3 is TGCGCCAGCAGTGAGAGGGACAGGGGGCTGGGGAACACTGAAGCTTTCTTT.

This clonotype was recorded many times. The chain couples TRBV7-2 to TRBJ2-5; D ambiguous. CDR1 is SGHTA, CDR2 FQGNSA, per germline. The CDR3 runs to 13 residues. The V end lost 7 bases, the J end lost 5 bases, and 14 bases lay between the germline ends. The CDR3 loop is CASTWPEQETQYF. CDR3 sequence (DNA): TGTGCCAGCACCTGGCCGGAGCAGGAGACCCAGTACTTC.

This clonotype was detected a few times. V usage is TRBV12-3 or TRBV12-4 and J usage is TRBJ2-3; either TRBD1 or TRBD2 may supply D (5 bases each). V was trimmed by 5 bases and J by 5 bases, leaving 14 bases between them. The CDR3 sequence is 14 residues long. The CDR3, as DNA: TGTGCCAGCAGTCCGGGACCCTGGGTAGATACGCAGTATTTT. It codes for CASSPGPWVDTQYF.

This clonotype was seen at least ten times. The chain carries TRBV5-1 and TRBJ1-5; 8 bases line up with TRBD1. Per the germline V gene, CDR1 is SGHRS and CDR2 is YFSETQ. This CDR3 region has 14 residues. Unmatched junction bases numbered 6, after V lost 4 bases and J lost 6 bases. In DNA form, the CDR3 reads TGCGCCAGCAGCGCAGCAGGGGGCGGTCAGCCCCAGCATTTT. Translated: CASSAAGGGQPQHF.

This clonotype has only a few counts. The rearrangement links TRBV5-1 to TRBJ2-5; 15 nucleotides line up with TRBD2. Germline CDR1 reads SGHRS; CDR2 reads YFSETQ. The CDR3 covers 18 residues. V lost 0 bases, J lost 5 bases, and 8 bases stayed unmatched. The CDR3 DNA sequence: TGCGCCAGCAGCTTGGGGACTAGCGGGAGGGCCGGTCGTGAGACCCAGTACTTC. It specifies CASSLGTSGRAGRETQYF.

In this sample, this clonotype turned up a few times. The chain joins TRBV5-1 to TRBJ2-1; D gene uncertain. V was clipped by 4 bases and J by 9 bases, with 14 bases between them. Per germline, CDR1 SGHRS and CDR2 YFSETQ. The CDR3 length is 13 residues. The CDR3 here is CASSPAARGEQFF. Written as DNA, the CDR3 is TGCGCCAGCAGCCCAGCAGCTCGAGGTGAGCAGTTCTTC.

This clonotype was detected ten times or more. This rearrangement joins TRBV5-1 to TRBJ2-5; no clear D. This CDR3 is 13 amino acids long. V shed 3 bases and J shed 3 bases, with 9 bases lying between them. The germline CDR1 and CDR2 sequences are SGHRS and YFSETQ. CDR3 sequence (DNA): TGCGCCAGCAGCTGGACCCTAAAAGAGACCCAGTACTTC. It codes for CASSWTLKETQYF.

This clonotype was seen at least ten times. CDR3 coding DNA: TGTGCCAGCAGTTATGGGGGCAGGAATCAGCCCCAGCATTTT. Translating gives CASSYGGRNQPQHF. The chain recombines TRBV6-5 with TRBJ1-5, with D possibly being TRBD1 (6 bases). Germline values: CDR1 MNHEY, CDR2 SVGAGI. There are 14 residues in the CDR3. The V end was cut by 3 bases, the J end by 4 bases, with 10 bases between.

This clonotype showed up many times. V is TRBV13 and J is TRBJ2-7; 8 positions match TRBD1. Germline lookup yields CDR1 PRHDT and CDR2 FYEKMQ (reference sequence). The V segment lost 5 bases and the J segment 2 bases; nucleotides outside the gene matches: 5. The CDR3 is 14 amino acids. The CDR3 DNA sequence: TGTGCCAGCAGCCCGGGACAGGACCCCTACGAGCAGTACTTC. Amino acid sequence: CASSPGQDPYEQYF. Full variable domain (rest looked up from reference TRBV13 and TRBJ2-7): AAGVIQSPRHLIKEKRETATLKCYPIPRHDTVYWYQQGPGQDPQFLISFYEKMQSDKGSIPDRFSAQQFSDYHSELNMSSLELGDSALYFCASSPGQDPYEQYFGPGTRLTVT.

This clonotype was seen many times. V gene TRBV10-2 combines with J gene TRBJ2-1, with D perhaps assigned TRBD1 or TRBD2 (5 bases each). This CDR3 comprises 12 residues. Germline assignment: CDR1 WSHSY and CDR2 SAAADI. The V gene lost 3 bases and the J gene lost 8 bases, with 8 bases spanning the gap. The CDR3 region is CASSEEGYEQFF. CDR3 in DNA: TGCGCCAGCAGTGAAGAGGGGTATGAGCAGTTCTTC.

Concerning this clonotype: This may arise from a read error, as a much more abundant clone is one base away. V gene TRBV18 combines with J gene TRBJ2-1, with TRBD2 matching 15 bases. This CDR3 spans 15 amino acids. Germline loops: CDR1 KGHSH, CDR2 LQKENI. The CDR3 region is CASSPGTSGRNERFF. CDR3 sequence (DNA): TGTGCCAGCTCACCCGGGACTAGCGGGAGGAATGAGCGGTTCTTC.

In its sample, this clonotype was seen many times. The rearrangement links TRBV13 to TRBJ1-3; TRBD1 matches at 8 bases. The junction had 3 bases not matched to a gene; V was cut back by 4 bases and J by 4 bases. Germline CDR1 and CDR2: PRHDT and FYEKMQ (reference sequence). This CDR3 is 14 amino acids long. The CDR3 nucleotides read TGTGCCAGCAGCTCCAGGGGGCAGGGAAACACCATATATTTT. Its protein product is CASSSRGQGNTIYF.

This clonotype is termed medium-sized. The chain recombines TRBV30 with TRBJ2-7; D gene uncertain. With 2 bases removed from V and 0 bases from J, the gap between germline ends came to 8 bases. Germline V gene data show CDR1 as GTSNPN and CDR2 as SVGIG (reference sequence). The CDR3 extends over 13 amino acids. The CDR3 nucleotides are TGTGCCTGGAGTCCAGGCAGCTCCTACGAGCAGTACTTC. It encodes CAWSPGSSYEQYF.

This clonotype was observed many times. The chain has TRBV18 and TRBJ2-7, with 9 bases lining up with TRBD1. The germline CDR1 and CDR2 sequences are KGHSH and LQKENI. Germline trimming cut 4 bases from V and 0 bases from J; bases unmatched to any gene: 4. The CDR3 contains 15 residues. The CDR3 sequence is CASSLGTGRSYEQYF. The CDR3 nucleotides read TGTGCCAGCTCACTTGGGACAGGGCGCTCCTACGAGCAGTACTTC.

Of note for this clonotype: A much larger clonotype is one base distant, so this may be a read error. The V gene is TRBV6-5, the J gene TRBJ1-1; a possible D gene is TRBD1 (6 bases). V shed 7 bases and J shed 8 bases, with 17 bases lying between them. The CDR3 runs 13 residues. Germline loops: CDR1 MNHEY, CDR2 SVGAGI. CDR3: CASKLQGKQEAFF. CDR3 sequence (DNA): TGTGCCAGCAAGCTCCAGGGGAAACAAGAAGCTTTCTTT.

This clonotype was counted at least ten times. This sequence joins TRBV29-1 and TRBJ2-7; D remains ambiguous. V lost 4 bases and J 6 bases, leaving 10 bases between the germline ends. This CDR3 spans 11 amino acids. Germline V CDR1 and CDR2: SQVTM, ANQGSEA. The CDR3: CSVANGREQYF. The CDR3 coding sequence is TGCAGCGTTGCAAATGGTCGCGAGCAGTACTTC.

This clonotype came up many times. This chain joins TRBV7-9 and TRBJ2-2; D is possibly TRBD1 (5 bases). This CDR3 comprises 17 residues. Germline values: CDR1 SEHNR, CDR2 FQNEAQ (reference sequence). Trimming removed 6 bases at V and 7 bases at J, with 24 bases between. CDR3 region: CASSSDHRNRWDGELFF. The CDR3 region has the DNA TGTGCCAGCAGTTCCGACCACAGGAATAGGTGGGACGGGGAGCTGTTTTTT.

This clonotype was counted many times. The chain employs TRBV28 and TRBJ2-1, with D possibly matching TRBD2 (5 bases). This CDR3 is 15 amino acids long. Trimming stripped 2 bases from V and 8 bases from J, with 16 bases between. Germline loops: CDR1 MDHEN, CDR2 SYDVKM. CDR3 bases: TGTGCCAGCAGTTTAAATGAGGGAGCGGTCTATGAGCAGTTCTTC. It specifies CASSLNEGAVYEQFF.

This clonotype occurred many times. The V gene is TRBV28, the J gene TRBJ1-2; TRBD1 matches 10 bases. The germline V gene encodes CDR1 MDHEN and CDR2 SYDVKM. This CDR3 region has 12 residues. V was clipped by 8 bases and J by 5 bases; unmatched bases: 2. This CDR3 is CASGDRGYGYTF. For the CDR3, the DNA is TGTGCCAGCGGGGACAGGGGATATGGCTACACCTTC.